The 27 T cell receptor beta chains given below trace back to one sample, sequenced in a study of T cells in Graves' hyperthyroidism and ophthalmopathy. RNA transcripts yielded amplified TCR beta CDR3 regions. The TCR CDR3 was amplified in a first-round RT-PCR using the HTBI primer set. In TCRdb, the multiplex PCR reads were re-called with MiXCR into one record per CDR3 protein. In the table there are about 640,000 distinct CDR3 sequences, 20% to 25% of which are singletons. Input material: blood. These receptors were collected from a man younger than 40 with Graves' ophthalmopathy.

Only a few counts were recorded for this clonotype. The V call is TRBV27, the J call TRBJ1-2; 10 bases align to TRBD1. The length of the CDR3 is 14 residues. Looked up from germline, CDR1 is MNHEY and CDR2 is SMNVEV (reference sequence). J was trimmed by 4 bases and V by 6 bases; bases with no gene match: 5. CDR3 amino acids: CASRGQGSIYGYTF. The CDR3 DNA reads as TGTGCCAGCAGGGGACAGGGGTCAATCTATGGCTACACCTTC.

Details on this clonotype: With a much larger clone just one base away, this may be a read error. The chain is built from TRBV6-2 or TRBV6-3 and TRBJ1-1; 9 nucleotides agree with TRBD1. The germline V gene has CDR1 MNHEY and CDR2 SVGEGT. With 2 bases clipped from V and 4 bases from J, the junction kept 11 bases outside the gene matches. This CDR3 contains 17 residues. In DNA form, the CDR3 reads TGTGCCAGCAGTTACGCCCGACAGGGGGTAGTTGGCACTGAAGCTTTCTTT. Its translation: CASSYARQGVVGTEAFF.

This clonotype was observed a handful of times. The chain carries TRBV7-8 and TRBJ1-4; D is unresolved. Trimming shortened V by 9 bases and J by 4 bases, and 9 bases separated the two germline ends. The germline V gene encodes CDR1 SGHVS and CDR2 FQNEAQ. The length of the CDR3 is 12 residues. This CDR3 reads CASGRINEKLFF. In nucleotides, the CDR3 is TGTGCCAGTGGCAGGATTAATGAAAAACTGTTTTTT. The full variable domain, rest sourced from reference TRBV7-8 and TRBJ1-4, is GAGVSQSPRYKVAKRGQDVALRCDPISGHVSLFWYQQALGQGPEFLTYFQNEAQLDKSGLPSDRFFAERPEGSVSTLKIQRTQQEDSAVYLCASGRINEKLFFGSGTQLSVL.

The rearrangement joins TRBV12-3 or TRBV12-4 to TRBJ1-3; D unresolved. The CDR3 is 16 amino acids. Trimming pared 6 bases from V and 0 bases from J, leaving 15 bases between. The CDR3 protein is CASSRTVAISGNTIYF. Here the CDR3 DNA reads TGTGCCAGCAGCCGTACCGTGGCCATCTCTGGAAACACCATATATTTT.

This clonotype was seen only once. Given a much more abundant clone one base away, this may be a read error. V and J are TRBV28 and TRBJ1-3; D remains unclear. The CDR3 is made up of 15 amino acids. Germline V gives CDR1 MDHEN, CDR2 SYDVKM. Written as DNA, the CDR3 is TGTGCCAGCAGTAAAACCAAGTGGGCTGGAAACACCGTATATTTT. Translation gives CASSKTKWAGNTVYF.

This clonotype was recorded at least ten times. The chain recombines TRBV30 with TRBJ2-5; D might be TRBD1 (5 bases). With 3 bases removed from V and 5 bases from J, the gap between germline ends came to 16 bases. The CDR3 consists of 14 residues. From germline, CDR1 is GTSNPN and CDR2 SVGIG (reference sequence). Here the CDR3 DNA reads TGTGCCTGGAGAACACAGGAGATGTGGGAGACCCAGTACTTC. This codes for CAWRTQEMWETQYF.

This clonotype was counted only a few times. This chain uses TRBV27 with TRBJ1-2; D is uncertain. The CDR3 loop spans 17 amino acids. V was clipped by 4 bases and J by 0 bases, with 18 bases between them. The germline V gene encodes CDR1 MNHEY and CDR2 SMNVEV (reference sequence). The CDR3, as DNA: TGTGCCAGCAGTTGGGGTTCCGCGAAGGGAGCTAACTATGGCTACACCTTC. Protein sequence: CASSWGSAKGANYGYTF.

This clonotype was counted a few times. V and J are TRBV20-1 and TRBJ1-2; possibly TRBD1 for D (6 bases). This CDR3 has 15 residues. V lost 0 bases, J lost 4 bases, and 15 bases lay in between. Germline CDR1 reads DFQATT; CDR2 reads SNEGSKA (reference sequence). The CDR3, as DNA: TGCAGTGCTAGAGAGACAGGTCACGGGGGCTATGGCTACACCTTC. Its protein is CSARETGHGGYGYTF.

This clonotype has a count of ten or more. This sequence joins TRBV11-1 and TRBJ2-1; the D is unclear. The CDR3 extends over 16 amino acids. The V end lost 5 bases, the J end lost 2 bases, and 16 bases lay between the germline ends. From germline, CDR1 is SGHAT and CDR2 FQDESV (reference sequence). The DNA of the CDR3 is TGTGCCAGCAGCGCTACCGTTGACCCTGCCTACAATGAGCAGTTCTTC. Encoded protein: CASSATVDPAYNEQFF. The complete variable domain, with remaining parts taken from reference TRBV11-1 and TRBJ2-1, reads EAEVAQSPRYKITEKSQAVAFWCDPISGHATLYWYRQILGQGPELLVQFQDESVVDDSQLPKDRFSAERLKGVDSTLKIQPAELGDSAMYLCASSATVDPAYNEQFFGPGTRLTVL.

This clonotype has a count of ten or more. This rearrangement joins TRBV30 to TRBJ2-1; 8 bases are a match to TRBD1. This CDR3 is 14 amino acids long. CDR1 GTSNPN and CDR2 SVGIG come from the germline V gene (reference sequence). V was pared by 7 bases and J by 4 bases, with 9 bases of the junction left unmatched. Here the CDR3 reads CASTGGQGYNEQFF. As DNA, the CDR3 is TGTGCCTCCACGGGTGGACAGGGATACAATGAGCAGTTCTTC.

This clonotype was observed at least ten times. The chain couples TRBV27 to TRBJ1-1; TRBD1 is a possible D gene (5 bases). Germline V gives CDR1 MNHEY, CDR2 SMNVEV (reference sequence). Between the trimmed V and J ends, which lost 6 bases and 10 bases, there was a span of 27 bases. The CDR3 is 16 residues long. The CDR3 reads CASSSVPGRTVDVAFF. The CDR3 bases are TGTGCCAGCAGCTCCGTTCCAGGGCGAACAGTGGATGTAGCTTTCTTT.

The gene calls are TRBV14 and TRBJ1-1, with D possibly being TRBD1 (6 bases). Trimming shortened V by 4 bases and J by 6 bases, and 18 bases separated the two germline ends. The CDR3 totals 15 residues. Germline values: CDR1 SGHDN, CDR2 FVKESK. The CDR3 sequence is CASSPQRGLWSEAFF. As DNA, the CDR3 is TGTGCCAGCAGCCCACAACGGGGGCTTTGGTCTGAAGCTTTCTTT.

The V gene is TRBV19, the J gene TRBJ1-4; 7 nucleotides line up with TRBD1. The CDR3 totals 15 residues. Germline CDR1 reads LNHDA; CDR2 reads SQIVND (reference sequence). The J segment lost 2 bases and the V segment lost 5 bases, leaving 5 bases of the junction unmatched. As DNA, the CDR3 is TGTGCCAGTAGTCCTCCGGGACAGACTAATGAAAAACTGTTTTTT. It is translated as CASSPPGQTNEKLFF.

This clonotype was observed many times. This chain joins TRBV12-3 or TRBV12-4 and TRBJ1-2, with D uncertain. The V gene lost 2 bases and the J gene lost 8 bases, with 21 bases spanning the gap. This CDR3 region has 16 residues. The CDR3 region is CASSLNVAGAHAGYTF. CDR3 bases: TGTGCCAGCAGTTTAAACGTCGCAGGAGCGCACGCGGGCTACACCTTC.

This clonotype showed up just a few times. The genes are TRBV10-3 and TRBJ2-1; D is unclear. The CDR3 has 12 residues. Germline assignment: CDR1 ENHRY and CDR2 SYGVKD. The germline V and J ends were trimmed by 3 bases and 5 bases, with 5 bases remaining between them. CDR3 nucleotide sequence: TGTGCCATCAGTGATAAAGACAATGAGCAGTTCTTC. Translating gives CAISDKDNEQFF.

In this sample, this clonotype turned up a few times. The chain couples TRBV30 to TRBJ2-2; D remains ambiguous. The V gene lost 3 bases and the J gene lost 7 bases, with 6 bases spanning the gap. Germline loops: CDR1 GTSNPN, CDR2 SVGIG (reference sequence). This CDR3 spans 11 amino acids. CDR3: CAWSPNGELFF. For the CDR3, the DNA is TGTGCCTGGAGCCCCAACGGGGAGCTGTTTTTT.

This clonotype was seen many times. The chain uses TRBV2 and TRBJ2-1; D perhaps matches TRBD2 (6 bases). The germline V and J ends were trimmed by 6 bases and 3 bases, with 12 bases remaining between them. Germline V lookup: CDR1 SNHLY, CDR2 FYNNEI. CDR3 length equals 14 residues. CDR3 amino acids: CASRRGGFYNEQFF. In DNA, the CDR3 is TGTGCCAGCAGGCGGGGAGGCTTCTACAATGAGCAGTTCTTC.

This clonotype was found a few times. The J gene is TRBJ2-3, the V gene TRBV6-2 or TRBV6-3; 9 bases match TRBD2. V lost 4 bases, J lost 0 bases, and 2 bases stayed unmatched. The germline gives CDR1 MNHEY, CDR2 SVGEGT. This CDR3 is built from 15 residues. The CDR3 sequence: CASSSSGISTDTQYF. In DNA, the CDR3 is TGTGCCAGCAGTTCTAGCGGGATTAGCACAGATACGCAGTATTTT.

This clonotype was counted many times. The CDR3 DNA sequence: TGTGCCAGCAGTTTGCAGGGCCTTAGCACAGATACGCAGTATTTT. This codes for CASSLQGLSTDTQYF. The gene calls are TRBV27 and TRBJ2-3; a possible D gene is TRBD1 (5 bases). The germline V gene encodes CDR1 MNHEY and CDR2 SMNVEV (reference sequence). This CDR3 spans 15 amino acids. The ends were cut back, 3 bases at V and 0 bases at J, with 10 bases in the middle.

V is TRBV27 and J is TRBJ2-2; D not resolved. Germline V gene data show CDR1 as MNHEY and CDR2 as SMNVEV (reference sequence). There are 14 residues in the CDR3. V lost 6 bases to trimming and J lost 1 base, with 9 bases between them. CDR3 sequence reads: CASRVLGNTGELFF. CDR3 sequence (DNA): TGTGCCAGCAGAGTCCTAGGGAACACCGGGGAGCTGTTTTTT.

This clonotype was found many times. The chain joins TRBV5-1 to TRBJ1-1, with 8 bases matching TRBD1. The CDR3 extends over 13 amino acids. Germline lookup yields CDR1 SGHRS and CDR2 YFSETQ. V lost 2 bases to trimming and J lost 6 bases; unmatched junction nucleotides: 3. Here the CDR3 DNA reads TGCGCCAGCAGCTTAACACAGGGGGCTGAAGCTTTCTTT. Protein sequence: CASSLTQGAEAFF.

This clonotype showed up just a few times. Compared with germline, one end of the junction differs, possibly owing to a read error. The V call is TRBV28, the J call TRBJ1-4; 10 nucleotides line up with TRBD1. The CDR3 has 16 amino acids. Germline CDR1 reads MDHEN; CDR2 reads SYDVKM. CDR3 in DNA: TGTGCTAGCAGTTTGAGTCGGACAGGGGGAGAGGAAAAACTGTTTTTT. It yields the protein CASSLSRTGGEEKLFF.

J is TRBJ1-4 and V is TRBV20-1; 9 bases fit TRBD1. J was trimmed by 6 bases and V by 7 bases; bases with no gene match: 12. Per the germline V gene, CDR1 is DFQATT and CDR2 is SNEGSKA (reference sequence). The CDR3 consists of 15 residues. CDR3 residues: CSVLSRGQGYEKLFF. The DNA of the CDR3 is TGCAGTGTCCTCTCTAGGGGACAGGGTTATGAAAAACTGTTTTTT.

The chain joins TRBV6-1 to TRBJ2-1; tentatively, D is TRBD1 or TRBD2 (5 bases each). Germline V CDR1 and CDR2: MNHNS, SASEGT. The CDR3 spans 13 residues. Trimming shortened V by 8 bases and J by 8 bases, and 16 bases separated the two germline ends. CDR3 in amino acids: CASRDLGSDEQFF. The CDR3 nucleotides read TGTGCCAGCCGGGACCTCGGATCAGATGAGCAGTTCTTC.

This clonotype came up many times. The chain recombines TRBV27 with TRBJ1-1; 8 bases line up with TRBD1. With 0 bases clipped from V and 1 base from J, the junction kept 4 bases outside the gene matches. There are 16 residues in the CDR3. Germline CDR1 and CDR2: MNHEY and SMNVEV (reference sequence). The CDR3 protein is CASSLSGDRRNTEAFF. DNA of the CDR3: TGTGCCAGCAGTTTATCGGGGGACAGGAGGAACACTGAAGCTTTCTTT.

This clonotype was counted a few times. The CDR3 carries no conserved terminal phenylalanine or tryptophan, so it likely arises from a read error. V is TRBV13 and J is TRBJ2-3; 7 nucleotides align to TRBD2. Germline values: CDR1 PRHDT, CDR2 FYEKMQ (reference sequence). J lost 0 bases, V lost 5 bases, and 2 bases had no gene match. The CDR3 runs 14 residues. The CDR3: CASSGGDSTDTQYS. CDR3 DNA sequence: TGTGCCAGCAGCGGGGGGGACAGCACAGATACGCAGTATTCT.

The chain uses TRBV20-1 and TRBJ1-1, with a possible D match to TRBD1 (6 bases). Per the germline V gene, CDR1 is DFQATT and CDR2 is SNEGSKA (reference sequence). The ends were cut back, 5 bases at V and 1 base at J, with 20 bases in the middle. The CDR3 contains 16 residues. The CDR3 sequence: CSALVWGGIGNTEAFF. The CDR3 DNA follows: TGCAGTGCTCTAGTGTGGGGGGGCATCGGGAACACTGAAGCTTTCTTT.